The sequence of this T cell receptor beta chain was determined in a study of T cells in Graves' hyperthyroidism and ophthalmopathy. About the study: At the time of initial diagnosis and before any treatment, peripheral blood was collected. The study's findings and limits: The majority of expanded thyroid clonotypes above 0.001 also appeared in blood. Ophthalmopathy cases were set apart from stable hyperthyroidism by a 13 V-J model.

There were TCR beta CDR3 regions amplified from RNA transcripts. TCR CDR3 underwent first-round RT-PCR with the HTBI primer set. In TCRdb, the multiplex PCR reads were re-called with MiXCR into one record per CDR3 protein. This sample yields a few hundred thousand distinct CDR3 sequences, of which 15% to 18% are seen a single time; 6.5% to 8% belongs to the top ten. From germline, CDR1 is MNHEY and CDR2 SVGAGI. The CDR3 is 17 amino acids. V dropped 2 bases and J dropped 0 bases, with 17 bases sitting between them. Of note for this clonotype: Its antigen is not identified.

A lack of ophthalmopathy progression within 18 months defined stable Graves' hyperthyroidism. This clonotype was sampled from a woman aged 30 to 39 with Graves' hyperthyroidism. Source material: blood. The rearrangement joins TRBV6-5 to TRBJ2-7; D possibly uses TRBD1 or TRBD2 (7 bases each). This CDR3 reads CASSYTRGGQYSYEQYF. The CDR3 bases are TGTGCCAGCAGTTACACGCGCGGGGGACAGTACTCCTACGAGCAGTACTTC.